This is a list of T cell receptor beta chains from one sample in a study of blood T cell repertoires in COVID-19. Sequencing was performed with immunoSEQ multiplex PCR; in TCRdb, only in-frame clones are kept and a portion is missing. The sample includes about 220,000 clones, about 86% seen only once; the top ten take roughly 1.3%. Material: PBMCs or T cells enriched from blood (not recorded which). The receptors come from a woman aged 40 to 49 with acute COVID-19. The CDR3 runs from the conserved cysteine through the conserved F or W. The D gene is left open where the match is weak. Only part of the rows carry a size: once, few, many, or a class if the clone is expanded.

>TRBJ1-4|-|13|-|TRBV2
TGTGCCAGCAGTGAAGGTTCCCCCGGAAAACTGTTTTTT
CASSEGSPGKLFF
>TRBJ2-2|-|13|-|TRBV5-1
TGCGCCAGCAGCTTGCGAGACACCGGGGAGCTGTTTTTT
CASSLRDTGELFF
>TRBJ2-5|TRBD2|17|-|TRBV3-1/TRBV3-2
TGTGCCAGCAGCCAGACCCTAGCGGGGGGGCTCCAAGAGACCCAGTACTTC
CASSQTLAGGLQETQYF
>TRBJ1-2|-|13|-|TRBV3-1/TRBV3-2
TGTGCCAGCAGCCAAGCTCAGGGGTATGGCTACACCTTC
CASSQAQGYGYTF
>TRBJ2-3|-|13|-|TRBV30
TGTGCCTGGAGTGTACGGGAGCCAGATACGCAGTATTTT
CAWSVREPDTQYF
>TRBJ1-5|TRBD1|16|few|TRBV6-4
TGTGCCGGTAATCGGGGGACAGGGGAGGACAATCAGCCCCAGCATTTT
CAGNRGTGEDNQPQHF
>TRBJ1-5|-|13|-|TRBV29-1
TGCAGCGTTGCTTGGGGCATCGATCAGCCCCAGCATTTT
CSVAWGIDQPQHF
>TRBJ2-2|-|13|-|TRBV7-9
TGTGCCAGCACCCCAGGGGTGTCCGGGGAGCTGTTTTTT
CASTPGVSGELFF
>TRBJ1-4|TRBD1|16|-|TRBV9
TGTGCCAGCAGCGGAGCCGGAGGGACAGGGTATGAAAAACTGTTTTTT
CASSGAGGTGYEKLFF
>TRBJ1-3|TRBD1|12|few|TRBV7-9
TGTGCCAGCCGGACAGGGGGAAACACCATATATTTT
CASRTGGNTIYF
>TRBJ2-7|-|14|-|TRBV13
TGTGCCAGCAGCTTAGGGGACTTAACCTACGAGCAGTACTTC
CASSLGDLTYEQYF
>TRBJ1-1|-|15|-|TRBV15
TGTGCCACCAGCAGACCTACTCGGGGGAACACTGAAGCTTTCTTT
CATSRPTRGNTEAFF
>TRBJ1-4|-|15|-|TRBV27
TGTGCCAGCAGCCCGTGGGTAGGAGCTAATGAAAAACTGTTTTTT
CASSPWVGANEKLFF
>TRBJ1-5|-|16|-|TRBV25-1
TGTGCCAGCAGTGAGGGTGGGGCCCAGGGCAATCAGCCCCAGCATTTT
CASSEGGAQGNQPQHF
>TRBJ2-1|-|13|-|TRBV19
TGTGCCAGTAGTCCCCTCTACCTCAATGAGCAGTTCTTC
CASSPLYLNEQFF
>TRBJ1-1|-|12|-|TRBV12-3/TRBV12-4
TGTGCCAGCGACCGGGACTCAAGTGAAGCTTTCTTT
CASDRDSSEAFF
>TRBJ1-4|-|15|-|TRBV19
TGTGCCAGTAGTATCCCGGGAGCTCTCAATGAAAAACTGTTTTTT
CASSIPGALNEKLFF
>TRBJ1-5|-|12|-|TRBV20-1
TGCAGTGCTAGTAACAGATATCAGCCCCAGCATTTT
CSASNRYQPQHF
>TRBJ2-1|-|15|-|TRBV7-2
TGTGCCAGCAGCTTAGTTGTTAGCGGAAACAATGAGCAGTTCTTC
CASSLVVSGNNEQFF
>TRBJ2-7|TRBD2|14|-|TRBV10-2
TGCGCCAGCAGACCCGGGACTAGCGCCTACGAGCAGTACTTC
CASRPGTSAYEQYF
>TRBJ2-5|TRBD1|15|-|TRBV7-9
TGTGCCAGCAGCCCCCGGGACAGGGAGGTCGAGACCCAGTACTTC
CASSPRDREVETQYF
>TRBJ1-5|TRBD1|14|-|TRBV3-1/TRBV3-2
TGTGCCAGCAGCCAGCAGGGGGCAAGGCAGCCCCAGCATTTT
CASSQQGARQPQHF
>TRBJ1-4|TRBD1|13|-|TRBV28
TGTGCCACGCCGGGACAGGGAGGCGAAAAACTGTTTTTT
CATPGQGGEKLFF
>TRBJ1-2|-|13|-|TRBV7-9
TGTGCCAGCAGCTCAGATGTGAACTATGGCTACACCTTC
CASSSDVNYGYTF
>TRBJ2-2|TRBD1|16|-|TRBV9
TGTGCCAGCAGCGCCCACAGGGGGCTAGACACCGGGGAGCTGTTTTTT
CASSAHRGLDTGELFF
>TRBJ2-6|-|17|-|TRBV15
TGTGCCACCAGCAGAGGCTTGCAGGCCGGTGGGGCCAACGTCCTGACTTTC
CATSRGLQAGGANVLTF
>TRBJ1-2|TRBD1|14|-|TRBV9
TGTGCCAGCAGCAGAACCGGGACAGGGCATGGCTACACCTTC
CASSRTGTGHGYTF
>TRBJ1-5|-|13|-|TRBV5-1
TGCGCCAGCAGCGCGGGAGTAAATCAGCCCCAGCATTTT
CASSAGVNQPQHF
>TRBJ1-6|-|16|-|TRBV6-6
TGTGCCAGCAGACCGGACACAGGGATATATAATTCACCCCTCCACTTT
CASRPDTGIYNSPLHF
>TRBJ2-7|TRBD2|16|-|TRBV13
TGTGCCAGCAGCTCACCCGGACTAGCGGGCATCTACGAGCAGTACTTC
CASSSPGLAGIYEQYF
>TRBJ2-7|TRBD1|15|-|TRBV6-5
TGTGCCAGCAGTTACTCTGGGACAGGGACCTACGAGCAGTACTTC
CASSYSGTGTYEQYF
>TRBJ1-3|-|16|-|TRBV14
TGTGCCAGCAGCCAAGGACCGGGACACTCTGGAAACACCATATATTTT
CASSQGPGHSGNTIYF
>TRBJ1-2|TRBD1|15|-|TRBV19
TGTGCCAGTAGTACCGGGACAGGGGAGGGCTATGGCTACACCTTC
CASSTGTGEGYGYTF
>TRBJ2-1|TRBD2|12|-|TRBV28
TGTGCCAGCCTCTCCGGGGGGTATGAGCAGTTCTTC
CASLSGGYEQFF
>TRBJ2-5|TRBD2|15|-|TRBV7-2
TGTGCCAGCAGCCCCTCTAGCGGGAGCGAAGAGACCCAGTACTTC
CASSPSSGSEETQYF
>TRBJ2-2|-|16|-|TRBV5-4
TGTGCCAGCAGCTTGGATGGGCAGGGAAACACCGGGGAGCTGTTTTTT
CASSLDGQGNTGELFF
>TRBJ2-1|TRBD2|18|-|TRBV4-3
TGCGCCAGCAGCCATTACTATCCCGGGACTAGTGTTTCGAATGAGCAGTTCTTC
CASSHYYPGTSVSNEQFF
>TRBJ1-1|-|15|-|TRBV19
TGTGCCAGTAGTATAGATCTGAACGGGAACACTGAAGCTTTCTTT
CASSIDLNGNTEAFF
>TRBJ2-1|TRBD1|15|-|TRBV6-5
TGTGCCAGCATCGACCGGGACAGGGTGTCCCATGAGCAGTTCTTC
CASIDRDRVSHEQFF
>TRBJ1-1|-|15|-|TRBV19
TGTGCCAGTAGTATAGGGCAGGGTTCGAACACTGAAGCTTTCTTT
CASSIGQGSNTEAFF
>TRBJ2-1|-|13|-|TRBV11-3
TGTGCCAGCGGCCAGAGCGGCAGGCGTGAGCAGTTCTTC
CASGQSGRREQFF
>TRBJ1-2|-|13|-|TRBV4-1
TGCGCCAGCAGCCAAGACACATACTATGGCTACACCTTC
CASSQDTYYGYTF
>TRBJ2-3|TRBD2|16|-|TRBV9
TGTGCCAGCAGCGTAGTGGGGCGGGGGGGCACAGATACGCAGTATTTT
CASSVVGRGGTDTQYF